The T cell receptor beta chain described here comes from a study of blood T cell repertoires in COVID-19. Across the study: T cells, B-cell-depleted T cells, or PBMCs supplied cDNA or gDNA.

Trimming took 7 bases from V and 0 from J, leaving 9 bases between them. CDR3 length: 12 residues. Germline V gene data show CDR1 as SQVTM and CDR2 as ANQGSEA. Authors' data handling: Amplified reference gene primers provided the basis for estimating nucleated cell counts. TCRdb's table, derived via immunoSEQ multiplex PCR, lists solely in-frame clones and lacks some. V, J and clone size were drawn from that table, and D and trimming were deduced from the DNA. The table records 250,000 or so clones, about 85% of them present only once. Membership in each cohort depended on participant-reported clinical history. Exposed participants came across a COVID-19 case within 2 weeks before study entry.

The clonotype comes from a woman aged 45-65 years who had been exposed to COVID-19. Sequenced: PBMCs or T cells enriched from blood (not recorded which). J is TRBJ1-1 and V is TRBV29-1, with no clear D. CDR3 DNA: TGCAGCGCCAACAGAGTGAACACTGAAGCTTTCTTT. Translating gives CSANRVNTEAFF. The whole variable domain, filled in from reference TRBV29-1 and TRBJ1-1, reads SAVISQKPSRDICQRGTSLTIQCQVDSQVTMMFWYRQQPGQSLTLIATANQGSEATYESGFVIDKFPISRPNLTFSTLTVSNMSPEDSSIYLCSANRVNTEAFFGQGTRLTVV.